These 32 T cell receptor beta chains originate from one sample sequenced in a study of control samples from healthy donors and cancer patients (dated by TCRdb to 2020 to 2022). The protocol used for the library was the immunoSEQ multiplex PCR assay. Held by TCRdb, this immuneACCESS table contains in-frame sequences only and omits some clones. Under half of the omission traces to an unresolved V gene where checked; the cause of the rest is unknown. Within this sample are about 49,000 clones, with roughly 85% of them counted one time only. Clones ranked in the top ten supply 2.8% of the sample. Sequenced material: PBMCs. Receptor source: a woman aged 45 to 65 with lung cancer.

V is TRBV11-1 and J is TRBJ1-1; tentatively, D is TRBD1 (6 bases). CDR1 and CDR2 from the germline V gene are SGHAT and FQDESV (reference sequence). The ends were cut back, 3 bases at V and 5 bases at J, with 16 bases in the middle. The CDR3 totals 15 residues. This CDR3 reads CASSFQSGVLTEAFF. The CDR3 DNA follows: TGTGCCAGCAGCTTTCAATCAGGGGTTCTAACTGAAGCTTTCTTT.

The chain uses TRBV19 and TRBJ2-7; 8 nucleotides align to TRBD1. With V trimmed by 6 bases and J by 3 bases, 7 bases remained unmatched. Germline V CDR1 and CDR2: LNHDA, SQIVND (reference sequence). The CDR3 loop spans 14 amino acids. The CDR3 nucleotides read TGTGCCAGTAGCGTCACAGGGGGTTACTACGAGCAGTACTTC. This codes for CASSVTGGYYEQYF.

DNA of the CDR3: TGTGCCACCAGTGATCCTTCTGGAGCGAACACCGGGGAGCTGTTTTTT. As protein: CATSDPSGANTGELFF. This chain connects TRBV24-1 to TRBJ2-2; D not resolved. CDR1 KGHDR and CDR2 SFDVKD come from the germline V gene. This CDR3 contains 16 residues. The V end was cut by 3 bases, the J end by 0 bases, with 10 bases between.

The chain has TRBV30 and TRBJ1-1; 10 bases map to TRBD1. The germline V gene encodes CDR1 GTSNPN and CDR2 SVGIG (reference sequence). The CDR3 consists of 13 residues. Losses at the gene ends were 5 bases for V and 7 bases for J; bases not matched to a gene: 7. CDR3 amino acids: CAWGLGQGLEAFF. The CDR3 DNA sequence: TGTGCCTGGGGATTGGGACAGGGGCTTGAAGCTTTCTTT. Variable domain in full (rest from reference TRBV30 and TRBJ1-1): SQTIHQWPATLVQPVGSPLSLECTVEGTSNPNLYWYRQAAGRGLQLLFYSVGIGQISSEVPQNLSASRPQDRQFILSSKKLLLSDSGFYLCAWGLGQGLEAFFGQGTRLTVV.

This chain connects TRBV5-6 to TRBJ1-1, with D possibly matching TRBD1 (5 bases). This CDR3 contains 13 residues. Germline loops: CDR1 SGHDT, CDR2 YYEEEE. The V end was cut by 4 bases, the J end by 4 bases, with 11 bases between. Here the CDR3 reads CASSVDSVTEAFF. The CDR3 DNA reads as TGTGCCAGCAGCGTTGACAGCGTCACTGAAGCTTTCTTT.

V gene TRBV27 combines with J gene TRBJ1-4; 7 bases are a match to TRBD1. This CDR3 is 14 amino acids long. CDR1 is MNHEY and CDR2 is SMNVEV in the germline V gene (reference sequence). Trimming removed 4 bases from V and 6 bases from J; junction bases left unmatched: 5. Here the CDR3 reads CASSSTGTDEKLFF. The DNA for the CDR3 is TGTGCCAGCAGTTCAACCGGGACAGATGAAAAACTGTTTTTT.

J is TRBJ2-3 and V is TRBV9, with D unresolved. Germline CDR1 is SGDLS and CDR2 is YYNGEE. V lost 3 bases to trimming and J lost 2 bases, with 7 bases between them. The CDR3 covers 13 residues. CDR3 sequence: CASSESYTDTQYF. DNA of the CDR3: TGTGCCAGCAGCGAGTCTTACACAGATACGCAGTATTTT.

The CDR3: CASRKQSRDTEAFF. The DNA for the CDR3 is TGTGCCAGCAGAAAACAGTCTAGGGACACTGAAGCTTTCTTT. The chain combines TRBV27 with TRBJ1-1; D uncertain. CDR1 MNHEY and CDR2 SMNVEV come from the germline V gene (reference sequence). The CDR3 runs 14 residues. V was trimmed by 6 bases and J by 3 bases, leaving 14 bases between them.

V gene TRBV12-5 combines with J gene TRBJ1-5; D is uncertain. Germline values: CDR1 LGHNT, CDR2 FRNRAP. The CDR3 extends over 13 amino acids. Deletions cut 2 bases from V and 7 bases from J, with 9 bases between. CDR3 DNA: TGTGCTAGTGGTTTGTCAAGTGGGCAGCCCCAGCATTTT. It specifies CASGLSSGQPQHF.

The chain recombines TRBV18 with TRBJ2-3, with 10 bases lining up with TRBD1. Germline V gene sequence: CDR1 KGHSH, CDR2 LQKENI. This CDR3 has 17 residues. V lost 2 bases to trimming and J lost 3 bases; unmatched junction nucleotides: 8. The CDR3 region has the DNA TGTGCCAGCTCACCATTATGGGACAGGGGACCTACAGATACGCAGTATTTT. It specifies CASSPLWDRGPTDTQYF.

The chain links TRBV6-5 to TRBJ2-2; 9 bases are shared with TRBD1. Germline CDR1 and CDR2: MNHEY and SVGAGI. The ends lost 5 bases at V and 3 bases at J; junction bases unmatched: 4. The CDR3 length is 15 residues. The CDR3 nucleotides are TGTGCCAGCAGTAGAAGGACAGGGGACACCGGGGAGCTGTTTTTT. Protein: CASSRRTGDTGELFF.

With respect to this clone: This sample includes further DNA sequences coding for the same CDR3. CDR3 amino acids: CASSADGGNQPQHF. Written as DNA, the CDR3 is TGTGCCAGCAGCGCGGACGGGGGAAATCAGCCCCAGCATTTT. The chain links TRBV9 to TRBJ1-5, with a tentative D call TRBD1 (5 bases). Germline V gene lookup returns CDR1 SGDLS and CDR2 YYNGEE. The CDR3 extends over 14 amino acids. V lost 3 bases, J lost 4 bases, and 11 bases lay in between.

The rearrangement joins TRBV19 to TRBJ1-2; TRBD1 is a possible D gene (6 bases). Germline-derived CDR1 and CDR2 are LNHDA and SQIVND (reference sequence). Trimming took 4 bases from V and 8 from J, leaving 23 bases between them. The CDR3 runs to 16 residues. In DNA form, the CDR3 reads TGTGCCAGTAGTAAGGACAGCGGGGGCGCCGCGAAGGGCTACACCTTC. This gives the protein CASSKDSGGAAKGYTF.

The V and J genes are TRBV29-1 and TRBJ2-2; D might be TRBD2 (6 bases). The CDR3 spans 17 residues. V shed 0 bases and J shed 4 bases, with 18 bases lying between them. In germline, CDR1 is SQVTM, CDR2 ANQGSEA. The chain's CDR3 is CSVEDPTAGTRTGELFF. The DNA of the CDR3 is TGCAGCGTTGAAGACCCTACTGCAGGGACTCGCACCGGGGAGCTGTTTTTT.

The chain has TRBV20-1 and TRBJ1-2; no reliable D call. Germline V lookup: CDR1 DFQATT, CDR2 SNEGSKA (reference sequence). This CDR3 contains 14 residues. Trimming removed 3 bases at V and 3 bases at J, with 14 bases between. The CDR3 reads CSASSPAAYYGYTF. In DNA form, the CDR3 reads TGCAGTGCTAGTAGTCCGGCGGCCTACTATGGCTACACCTTC.

V is TRBV14 and J is TRBJ1-1, with a tentative D call TRBD1 (6 bases). CDR1 is SGHDN and CDR2 is FVKESK in the germline V gene. V lost 3 bases to trimming and J lost 3 bases, with 14 bases between them. This CDR3 has 15 amino acids. CDR3 sequence reads: CASSQITGRYTEAFF. In DNA, the CDR3 is TGTGCCAGCAGCCAGATTACAGGGAGGTACACTGAAGCTTTCTTT.

This clone was detected a few times. CDR3 nucleotide sequence: TGTGCCAGCAGCCCCCTTAGCACAGATACGCAGTATTTT. This encodes CASSPLSTDTQYF. The genes are TRBV3-1 (or the pseudogene TRBV3-2) and TRBJ2-3; no clear D gene. The V gene's germline CDR1 is LGHDT and CDR2 YNNKEL (reference sequence). This CDR3 region has 13 residues. The V end was cut by 4 bases, the J end by 0 bases, with 5 bases between.

The chain couples TRBV18 to TRBJ2-3; no clear D gene. The CDR3 loop spans 15 amino acids. Deletions cut 6 bases from V and 0 bases from J, with 13 bases between. Germline V gene lookup returns CDR1 KGHSH and CDR2 LQKENI. In DNA form, the CDR3 reads TGTGCCAGCTCCGATGGTGGAAAAAGCACAGATACGCAGTATTTT. It is translated as CASSDGGKSTDTQYF.

The genes are TRBV12-3 or TRBV12-4 and TRBJ1-4; the D gene is possibly TRBD1 (5 bases). There are 13 residues in the CDR3. V lost 8 bases and J lost 7, with 14 bases in between. DNA for the CDR3: TGTGCCAGCGGTGGGGGAAGGGGTGAAAAACTGTTTTTT. This gives the protein CASGGGRGEKLFF.

This chain joins TRBV5-1 and TRBJ2-1; 10 bases agree with TRBD1. Germline trimming cut 0 bases from V and 7 bases from J; bases unmatched to any gene: 1. The CDR3 runs to 14 residues. The germline CDR1 and CDR2 sequences are SGHRS and YFSETQ. For the CDR3, the DNA is TGCGCCAGCAGCTTGGGGGGACAGGGGAATGAGCAGTTCTTC. Translation: CASSLGGQGNEQFF.

The chain couples TRBV25-1 to TRBJ1-3, with D tentatively TRBD1 (5 bases). The V gene lost 6 bases and the J gene lost 3 bases, with 9 bases spanning the gap. The CDR3 sequence is 13 residues long. From germline, CDR1 is MGHDK and CDR2 SYGVNS. In DNA, the CDR3 is TGTGCCAGCAGACGGGGCGGTGGAAACACCATATATTTT. It codes for CASRRGGGNTIYF.

The chain has TRBV6-5 and TRBJ1-5; 10 bases line up with TRBD1. This CDR3 has 14 residues. Trimming took 11 bases from V and 5 from J; bases not matched to a gene: 9. Looked up from germline, CDR1 is MNHEY and CDR2 is SVGAGI. The CDR3 region has the DNA TGTGCCGTGTCACCGGGACAGGGGCATCAGCCCCAGCATTTT. Encoded protein: CAVSPGQGHQPQHF.

The rearrangement joins TRBV6-4 to TRBJ1-6; 7 nucleotides agree with TRBD1. The CDR3 consists of 13 residues. Germline V gene lookup returns CDR1 MRHNA and CDR2 SNTAGT. V lost 4 bases to trimming and J lost 10 bases; unmatched junction nucleotides: 4. CDR3 in amino acids: CASSGAGGSPLHF. DNA of the CDR3: TGTGCCAGCAGTGGGGCAGGGGGATCACCCCTCCACTTT.

The rearrangement joins TRBV29-1 to TRBJ1-1; D gene uncertain. From germline, CDR1 is SQVTM and CDR2 ANQGSEA. The CDR3 length is 10 residues. Trimming shortened V by 6 bases and J by 1 base, and 3 bases separated the two germline ends. The CDR3 DNA reads TGCAGCGTCGAGAACACTGAAGCTTTCTTT. Amino acids: CSVENTEAFF.

The rearrangement joins TRBV4-3 to TRBJ2-6; no reliable D call. CDR1 and CDR2 (germline): LGHNA, YSLEER. CDR3 length: 18 residues. The V gene lost 0 bases and the J gene lost 2 bases, with 14 bases spanning the gap. For the CDR3, the DNA is TGCGCCAGCAGCCAAGATACCAGTTCCGTAACTGGGGCCAACGTCCTGACTTTC. Encoded protein: CASSQDTSSVTGANVLTF.

The rearrangement joins TRBV13 to TRBJ2-1; D might be TRBD1 or TRBD2, each matching 7 bases. Germline-derived CDR1 and CDR2 are PRHDT and FYEKMQ (reference sequence). The ends were cut back, 5 bases at V and 6 bases at J, with 17 bases in the middle. The CDR3 spans 15 residues. The DNA of the CDR3 is TGTGCCAGCAGCCCCAGGGGGAGGGGTGCCAATGAGCAGTTCTTC. Protein: CASSPRGRGANEQFF.

This chain joins TRBV11-3 and TRBJ1-1; D ambiguous. The CDR3 consists of 14 residues. Germline CDR1 SGHNT, CDR2 YENEEA. The V and J ends lost 1 base and 1 base respectively, with 7 bases between them. The CDR3 loop reads CASSLVRENTEAFF. CDR3 DNA: TGTGCCAGCAGCTTAGTAAGGGAGAACACTGAAGCTTTCTTT.

The V gene is TRBV9, the J gene TRBJ1-1; the match to TRBD1 covers 9 bases. The V gene end was trimmed by 3 bases and the J gene end by 13 bases; junction bases not matched to a gene: 13. This CDR3 region has 14 residues. The germline V gene has CDR1 SGDLS and CDR2 YYNGEE. CDR3 in DNA: TGTGCCAGCAGCGCAACCGGGACAGGGAATAAGGTTTTCTTT. It translates to CASSATGTGNKVFF. The full variable domain, rest sourced from reference TRBV9 and TRBJ1-1, is DSGVTQTPKHLITATGQRVTLRCSPRSGDLSVYWYQQSLDQGLQFLIQYYNGEERAKGNILERFSAQQFPDLHSELNLSSLELGDSALYFCASSATGTGNKVFFGQGTRLTVV.

The chain couples TRBV6-2 or TRBV6-3 to TRBJ1-1, with TRBD1 matching over 7 bases. CDR1 is MNHEY and CDR2 is SVGEGT in the germline V gene. This CDR3 comprises 14 residues. The V gene end was trimmed by 2 bases and the J gene end by 3 bases; junction bases not matched to a gene: 3. As DNA, the CDR3 is TGTGCCAGCAGTTACGACAGGGTAGACACTGAAGCTTTCTTT. Translation: CASSYDRVDTEAFF.

The J gene is TRBJ2-1, the V gene TRBV4-2; D possibly corresponds to TRBD2 (5 bases). The CDR3 runs to 16 residues. Germline V gene lookup returns CDR1 LGHNA and CDR2 YNFKEQ. Between the trimmed V and J ends, which lost 3 bases and 0 bases, there was a span of 12 bases. Here the CDR3 reads CASSHGGLVSYNEQFF. Here the CDR3 DNA reads TGTGCCAGCAGCCACGGTGGACTGGTCTCCTACAATGAGCAGTTCTTC.

The sample holds one count of this clone. The rearrangement links TRBV7-9 to TRBJ2-3; D is unresolved. Germline CDR1 SEHNR, CDR2 FQNEAQ (reference sequence). The germline V and J ends were trimmed by 3 bases and 2 bases, with 9 bases remaining between them. The CDR3 has 14 amino acids. The DNA of the CDR3 is TGTGCCAGCAGCTTTGGAAATTTCACAGATACGCAGTATTTT. Its protein product is CASSFGNFTDTQYF.

The V and J genes are TRBV12-5 and TRBJ1-6, with TRBD1 matching over 7 bases. There are 16 residues in the CDR3. V lost 7 bases and J lost 4; bases outside the gene matches: 10. The germline gives CDR1 LGHNT, CDR2 FRNRAP. The CDR3 nucleotides read TGTGCTAGTGCCCTACAGGGGAGTAAATATAATTCACCCCTCCACTTT. Translation: CASALQGSKYNSPLHF.